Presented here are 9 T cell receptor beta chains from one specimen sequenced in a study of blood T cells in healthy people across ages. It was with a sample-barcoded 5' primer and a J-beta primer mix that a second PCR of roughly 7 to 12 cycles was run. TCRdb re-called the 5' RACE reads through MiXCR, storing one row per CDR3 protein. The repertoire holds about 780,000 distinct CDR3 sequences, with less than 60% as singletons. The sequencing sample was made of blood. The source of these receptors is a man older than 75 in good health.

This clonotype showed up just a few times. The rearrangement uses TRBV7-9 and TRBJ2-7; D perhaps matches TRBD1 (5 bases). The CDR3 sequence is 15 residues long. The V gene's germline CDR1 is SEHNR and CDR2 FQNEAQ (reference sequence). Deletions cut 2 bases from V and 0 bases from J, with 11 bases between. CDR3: CASSLSPDSSYEQYF. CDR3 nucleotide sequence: TGTGCCAGCAGCTTATCCCCAGACAGCTCCTACGAGCAGTACTTC. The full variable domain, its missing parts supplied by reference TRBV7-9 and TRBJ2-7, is DTGVSQNPRHKITKRGQNVTFRCDPISEHNRLYWYRQTLGQGPEFLTYFQNEAQLEKSRLLSDRFSAERPKGSFSTLEIQRTEQGDSAMYLCASSLSPDSSYEQYFGPGTRLTVT.

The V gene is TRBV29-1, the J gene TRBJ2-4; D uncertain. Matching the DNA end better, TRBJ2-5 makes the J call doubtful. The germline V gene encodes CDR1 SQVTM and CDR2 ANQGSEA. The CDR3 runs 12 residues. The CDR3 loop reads CSVEVGQETQYF. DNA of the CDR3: TGCAGCGTTGAGGTAGGCCAAGAGACCCAGTACTTC.

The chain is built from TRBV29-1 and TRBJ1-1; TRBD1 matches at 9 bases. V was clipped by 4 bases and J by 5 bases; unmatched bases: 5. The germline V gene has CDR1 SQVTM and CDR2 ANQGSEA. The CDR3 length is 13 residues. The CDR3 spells CSVVPGQGTEAFF. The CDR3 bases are TGCAGCGTTGTTCCGGGACAGGGAACTGAAGCTTTCTTT.

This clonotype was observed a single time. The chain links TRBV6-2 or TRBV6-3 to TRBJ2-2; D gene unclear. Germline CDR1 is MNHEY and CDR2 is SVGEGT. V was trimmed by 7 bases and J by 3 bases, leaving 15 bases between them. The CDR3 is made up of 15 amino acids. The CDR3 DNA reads TGTGCCAGCAAGGAAGGTCTCCTCGACACCGGGGAGCTGTTTTTT. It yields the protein CASKEGLLDTGELFF.

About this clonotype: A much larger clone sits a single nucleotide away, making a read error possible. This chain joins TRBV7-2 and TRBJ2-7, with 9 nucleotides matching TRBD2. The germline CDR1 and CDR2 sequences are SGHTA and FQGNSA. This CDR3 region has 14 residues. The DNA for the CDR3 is TGTGCCAGCAGCTTGGTAGCGGGAGCCTACGAGCGGTACTTC. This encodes CASSLVAGAYERYF.

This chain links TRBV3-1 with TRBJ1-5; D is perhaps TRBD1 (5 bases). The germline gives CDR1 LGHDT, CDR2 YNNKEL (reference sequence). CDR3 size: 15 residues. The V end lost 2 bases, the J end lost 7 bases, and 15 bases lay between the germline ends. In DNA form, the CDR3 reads TGTGCCAGCAGCCAACGATCAGGGTCTAGGCAGCCCCAGCATTTT. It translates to CASSQRSGSRQPQHF.

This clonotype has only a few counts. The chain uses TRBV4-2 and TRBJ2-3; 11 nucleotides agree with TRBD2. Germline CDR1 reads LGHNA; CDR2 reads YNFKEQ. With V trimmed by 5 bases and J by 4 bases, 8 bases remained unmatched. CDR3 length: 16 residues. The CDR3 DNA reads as TGTGCCAGCAGCGCACTGACTAGCGGGGCATCAGATACGCAGTATTTT. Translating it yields CASSALTSGASDTQYF.

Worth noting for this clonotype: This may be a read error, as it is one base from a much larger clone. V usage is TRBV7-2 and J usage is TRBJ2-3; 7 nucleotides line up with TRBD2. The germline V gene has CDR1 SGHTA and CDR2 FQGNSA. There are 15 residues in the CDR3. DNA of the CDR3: TGTGCCAGCAGCTTAGGTGGCGGGAGAACAGATACGAAGTATTTT. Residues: CASSLGGGRTDTKYF.

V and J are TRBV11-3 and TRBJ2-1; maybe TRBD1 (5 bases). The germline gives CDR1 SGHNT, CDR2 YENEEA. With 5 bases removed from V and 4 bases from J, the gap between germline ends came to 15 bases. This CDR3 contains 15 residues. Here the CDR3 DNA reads TGTGCCAGCAGCCCGACCAGGGAACTTTACAATGAGCAGTTCTTC. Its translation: CASSPTRELYNEQFF.